Listed below are T cell receptor beta chains from one sample, sequenced in a study of beta chain features in type 1 diabetes. TCRdb's copy holds only in-frame clones and misses some; the assay was immunoSEQ multiplex PCR. The repertoire holds over 200,000 clones, with roughly a tenth as singletons. The sample consisted of naive CD4+ T cells from blood. These receptors were taken from a man aged 25 to 40 with type 1 diabetes. Each CDR3 is given with its conserved first and last residue. Each record gives: J gene, clone size, D gene, V gene, CDR3 DNA, CDR3 protein. The D gene is left open where the match is weak. Rows give clone size only sometimes, using once, few, many, or a class for an expanded clone.

>TRBJ1-1|-|TRBD1|TRBV7-9
TGTGCCAGCAGCTTACTCCGGACAGGGGATCCTGAAGCTTTCTTT
CASSLLRTGDPEAFF
>TRBJ2-1|few|-|TRBV11-3
TGTGCCAGCAGCACTCTACGGGGGGCCTTTAAGTACGTGGAGCAGTTCTTC
CASSTLRGAFKYVEQFF
>TRBJ2-7|few|-|TRBV19
TGTGCCAGTAGCGGGGGCTCCTACGAGCAGTACTTC
CASSGGSYEQYF
>TRBJ1-4|few|TRBD1|TRBV11-2
TGTGCCAGCAGCCTCATTACCGGGACAGCAGATGAAAAACTGTTTTTT
CASSLITGTADEKLFF
>TRBJ2-7|few|TRBD1|TRBV4-3
TGCGCCAGCAGCCAAGATGACAGGGAGTACGAGCAGTACTTC
CASSQDDREYEQYF
>TRBJ1-2|few|-|TRBV7-3
TGTGCCAGCAGCTTGGGTCCAAGGGAGGCTAACTATGGCTACACCTTC
CASSLGPREANYGYTF
>TRBJ1-6|few|-|TRBV4-1
TGCGCCAGCAGCCGGGAGGATAGGGGATTGGGCTCACCCCTCCACTTT
CASSREDRGLGSPLHF
>TRBJ1-2|-|TRBD1|TRBV7-2
TGTGCCAGCAGCCCCGGACAGGGGGGCTATGGCTACACCTTC
CASSPGQGGYGYTF
>TRBJ2-1|few|TRBD2|TRBV30
TGTGCCTGGAGGGGGACGACTAGCGGGGAGCAGTTCTTC
CAWRGTTSGEQFF
>TRBJ2-2|few|-|TRBV30
TGTGCCTGGAATGGGGGCAGGGTGAACACCGGGGAGCTGTTTTTT
CAWNGGRVNTGELFF
>TRBJ2-1|-|TRBD2|TRBV7-3
TGTGCCAGCAGCTTAGGGCGAGGGACTAGAGGCGATGAGCAGTTCTTC
CASSLGRGTRGDEQFF
>TRBJ2-7|few|TRBD1|TRBV7-9
TGTGCCACACCGGGACAGGGTAGTCTCGAGCAGTACTTC
CATPGQGSLEQYF
>TRBJ1-2|-|-|TRBV9
TGTGCCAGCAGCGTAGGGGGACTCGCTGCGGGCTACACCTTC
CASSVGGLAAGYTF
>TRBJ1-1|-|-|TRBV4-3
TGCGCCAGCAGACAGGACAGATACACTGAAGCTTTCTTT
CASRQDRYTEAFF
>TRBJ1-1|few|-|TRBV5-1
TGCGCCAGCAGCTCAGGGACGGGACTGGAGGCTTTCTTT
CASSSGTGLEAFF
>TRBJ2-7|few|-|TRBV21-1
TGTGCCAGCAGCTCTTGGGTGGACTGTTTGGGCGAGCAGTACTTC
CASSSWVDCLGEQYF
>TRBJ1-2|few|TRBD1|TRBV18
TGTGCCAGTCGCTCCTTGGGACAGCGGGTACCCTATGGCTACACCTTC
CASRSLGQRVPYGYTF
>TRBJ2-3|-|TRBD2|TRBV6-6
TGTGCCAGCAGTCTAGCGGGGAGCACAGATACGCAGTATTTT
CASSLAGSTDTQYF
>TRBJ2-1|-|TRBD2|TRBV7-2
TGTGCCAGCACGGGCGGGGGTGCGAATGAGCAGTTCTTC
CASTGGGANEQFF
>TRBJ2-7|-|-|TRBV7-3
TGTGCCAGCAGCTTGGGCCGGACCTACGAGCAGTACTTC
CASSLGRTYEQYF
>TRBJ2-7|-|TRBD1|TRBV5-4
TGTGCCAGCAGCCATATGACAGGGGGCCGCCCCTACGAGCAGTACTTC
CASSHMTGGRPYEQYF
>TRBJ2-5|-|-|TRBV7-2
TGTGCCAGCAGCTTAAGCGGAGAAGAGACCCAGTACTTC
CASSLSGEETQYF
>TRBJ2-3|few|-|TRBV5-1
TGCGCCAGCAGCCACAACCACAGGGTAGAAGATACGCAGTATTTT
CASSHNHRVEDTQYF
>TRBJ2-7|few|-|TRBV27
TGTGCCAGCAGTTCCCACGGGGGCTACGAGCAGTACTTC
CASSSHGGYEQYF
>TRBJ2-3|few|-|TRBV7-9
TGTGCCAGCAGCGTGACAGAGGCAGATACGCAGTATTTT
CASSVTEADTQYF
>TRBJ2-7|-|TRBD1|TRBV6-1
TGTGCCAGCAGTGTTGGCGGGACAGGCGCCTACGAGCAGTACTTC
CASSVGGTGAYEQYF
>TRBJ1-2|few|-|TRBV2
TGTGCCAGCGGGGGGACTAACTATGGCTACACCTTC
CASGGTNYGYTF
>TRBJ1-1|few|-|TRBV30
TGTGCCTGGAACGTTCAGGTGAACACTGAAGCTTTCTTT
CAWNVQVNTEAFF
>TRBJ2-1|-|-|TRBV28
TGTGCCAGCAGTCCGACAGCCTCCTACAATGAGCAGTTCTTC
CASSPTASYNEQFF
>TRBJ2-7|-|TRBD2|TRBV5-1
TGCGCCAGCAGCCCGGACGTAGCGGGGGTTGGGTACGAGCAGTACTTC
CASSPDVAGVGYEQYF
>TRBJ2-1|-|-|TRBV19
TGTGCCAGTAGTATGAGTGAGGCATGGAATGAGCAGTTCTTC
CASSMSEAWNEQFF
>TRBJ1-5|-|TRBD1|TRBV15
TGTGCCACCAGCAGTACATGGGACAGGGGGCTTAGCAATCAGCCCCAGCATTTT
CATSSTWDRGLSNQPQHF
>TRBJ2-7|-|TRBD1|TRBV18
TGTGCCAGCTCACCCACGGGACAGAGCTCCTACGAGCAGTACTTC
CASSPTGQSSYEQYF
>TRBJ2-3|-|-|TRBV7-9
TGTGCCAGCAGCTTGGACAGAAACACAGATACGCAGTATTTT
CASSLDRNTDTQYF
>TRBJ1-4|-|TRBD1|TRBV7-8
TGTGCCAGCAGCCACAGGGGTCTTAATGAAAAACTGTTTTTT
CASSHRGLNEKLFF
>TRBJ2-1|-|TRBD2|TRBV15
TGTGCCACCAGCAGAGATAAGGGGCGGGGGTCAAATGAGCAGTTCTTC
CATSRDKGRGSNEQFF
>TRBJ2-1|-|TRBD1|TRBV5-4
TGTGCCAGCATAGACCGACAGGGGGCTGACAATGAGCAGTTCTTC
CASIDRQGADNEQFF
>TRBJ2-4|-|-|TRBV5-1
TGCGCCAGCAGCTTTGGACAGCCCAAAAACATTCAGTACTTC
CASSFGQPKNIQYF
>TRBJ2-7|few|-|TRBV5-1
TGCGCCAGCAGCTTGGGAGACATCTCCTACGAGCAGTACTTC
CASSLGDISYEQYF
>TRBJ2-5|few|TRBD2|TRBV27
TGTGCCAGCAGTTTAGGGGGAGGGAGAGGAGAGACCCAGTACTTC
CASSLGGGRGETQYF
>TRBJ2-7|-|TRBD1|TRBV7-7
TGTGCTAGCAGCAGATCAGGGGGTAGTGACGAGCAGTACTTC
CASSRSGGSDEQYF
>TRBJ2-1|-|-|TRBV5-6
TGTGCCAGCAGCTTGGTTCAGCCTGAGGATGAGCAGTTCTTC
CASSLVQPEDEQFF